These 10 T cell receptor beta chains originate from one sample sequenced in a study of T cell responses to AZD1222 COVID-19 vaccine. TCRdb keeps only in-frame clones here, not all; method: immunoSEQ multiplex PCR. The sample holds approximately 150,000 clones, about nine tenths seen once. The sample consisted of peripheral blood, taken on day 0 of AZD1222 vaccination. The origin of the receptors is an adult in good health.

CDR3 in amino acids: CATSLRKPYNAVRDRVEYNSPLHF. Written as DNA, the CDR3 is TGTGCCACCAGTCTCCGCAAACCTTACAACGCCGTTCGGGACAGGGTAGAGTATAATTCACCCCTCCACTTT. V and J are TRBV24-1 and TRBJ1-6; TRBD1 agrees at 9 bases. Germline CDR1 and CDR2: KGHDR and SFDVKD. This CDR3 comprises 24 residues. The V segment lost 6 bases and the J segment 4 bases; nucleotides outside the gene matches: 30.

The chain links TRBV25-1 to TRBJ2-1; no clear D gene. Between the trimmed V and J ends, which lost 10 bases and 6 bases, there was a span of 10 bases. This CDR3 has 11 residues. The germline gives CDR1 MGHDK, CDR2 SYGVNS. The CDR3 loop is CATQTVNEQFF. The CDR3 nucleotides read TGTGCCACCCAAACGGTCAATGAGCAGTTCTTC.

The chain is built from TRBV3-1 (or the pseudogene TRBV3-2) and TRBJ1-2, with TRBD1 as a possible D gene (6 bases). The CDR3 runs to 15 residues. Germline assignment: CDR1 LGHDT and CDR2 YNNKEL (reference sequence). Trimming left V 1 base short and J 8 bases short, with 17 bases between. CDR3 sequence reads: CASSQGPQGSGGYTF. CDR3 sequence (DNA): TGTGCCAGCAGCCAAGGCCCACAGGGAAGTGGCGGCTACACCTTC.

The genes are TRBV5-1 and TRBJ2-3; unclear D gene. Germline CDR1 and CDR2: SGHRS and YFSETQ. With 0 bases removed from V and 10 bases from J, the gap between germline ends came to 15 bases. The CDR3 is made up of 14 amino acids. CDR3 region: CASSLEVVRQAQYF. The DNA for the CDR3 is TGCGCCAGCAGCTTGGAAGTCGTCAGGCAGGCGCAGTATTTT.

This chain uses TRBV11-2 with TRBJ2-5; a possible D gene is TRBD2 (5 bases). V lost 5 bases to trimming and J lost 1 base, with 14 bases between them. The CDR3 totals 15 residues. Germline V gives CDR1 SGHAT, CDR2 FQNNGV. The CDR3 DNA sequence: TGTGCCAGCAGCCCCCGGGCTAGCAGCCAAGAGACCCAGTACTTC. Translated: CASSPRASSQETQYF. The full variable domain, with the rest looked up from reference TRBV11-2 and TRBJ2-5, is EAGVAQSPRYKIIEKRQSVAFWCNPISGHATLYWYQQILGQGPKLLIQFQNNGVVDDSQLPKDRFSAERLKGVDSTLKIQPAKLEDSAVYLCASSPRASSQETQYFGPGTRLLVL.

V gene TRBV4-2 combines with J gene TRBJ2-2; 7 bases are a match to TRBD1. The J segment lost 6 bases and the V segment lost 0 bases, leaving 4 bases of the junction unmatched. Per germline, CDR1 LGHNA and CDR2 YNFKEQ. This CDR3 comprises 15 residues. Written as DNA, the CDR3 is TGTGCCAGCAGCCAAGACAGGGGGAGACCCGGGGAGCTGTTTTTT. Translated, it gives CASSQDRGRPGELFF.

The chain joins TRBV7-2 to TRBJ2-3; either TRBD1 or TRBD2 may fit D (6 bases each). The CDR3 spans 16 residues. CDR1 and CDR2 from the germline V gene are SGHTA and FQGNSA. Trimming took 0 bases from V and 9 from J, leaving 19 bases between them. CDR3: CASSLAGTGGGRTQYF. The CDR3 DNA reads TGTGCCAGCAGCTTAGCCGGGACTGGAGGGGGTCGGACGCAGTATTTT.

This clone was counted once. The J gene is TRBJ2-3, the V gene TRBV3-1 (or the pseudogene TRBV3-2), with D maybe TRBD1 (6 bases). This CDR3 has 14 residues. Germline values: CDR1 LGHDT, CDR2 YNNKEL (reference sequence). Trimming took 0 bases from V and 6 from J, leaving 10 bases between them. CDR3 amino acids: CASSQESTGDTQYF. The CDR3 nucleotides are TGTGCCAGCAGCCAAGAATCAACAGGGGATACGCAGTATTTT.

The gene calls are TRBV21-1 and TRBJ1-3. TRBV21-1 constitutes a pseudogene. The CDR3 spans 14 residues. The DNA of the CDR3 is TGTGCCAGCAGCAAAGGAGATCGTGAGGGGACCATATATTTT. Translating gives CASSKGDREGTIYF.

This clone has a single count. The V call is TRBV30, the J call TRBJ1-3; D not certain. CDR1 is GTSNPN and CDR2 is SVGIG in the germline V gene (reference sequence). This CDR3 region has 13 residues. Trimming removed 5 bases from V and 3 bases from J, with 11 bases in between. CDR3 loop: CAWGAAVGNTIYF. CDR3 DNA sequence: TGTGCCTGGGGTGCGGCAGTTGGAAACACCATATATTTT.